This entry features one T cell receptor (beta chain) sequence. What it binds is unknown. The data were taken from a study of cytomegalovirus exposure and HLA in healthy donors. Broader study findings: Near-uniform donor sequencing depth was presumed by presence/absence analyses. Immune exposure data for these donors was limited to CMV serostatus. Later, an analysis showed that TCR beta chains associated with HLA were more clonally expanded than others that were equally common. In vitro confirmation showed a few CMV-associated chains to be CMV antigen specific.

This PCR relied on a set of 60 Vbeta primers and 13 Jbeta primers. Generated by immunoSEQ multiplex PCR, the TCRdb table keeps only in-frame clones and is missing some. The table has 150,000 to 200,000 clones, around 78% seen once. Germline V gene data show CDR1 as SGHTA and CDR2 as FQGNSA. The CDR3 is made up of 15 amino acids. Input material: PBMCs. The receptor was derived from a woman aged 25 to 39 in good health and CMV-seropositive. V is TRBV7-2 and J is TRBJ2-5; 8 bases agree with TRBD2. The end of the DNA aligns better with TRBJ2-7, so the J call may be wrong. CDR3: CASSATRGVAYEQYF. The CDR3 DNA reads TGTGCCAGCAGCGCTACGCGGGGGGTGGCCTACGAGCAGTACTTC.